The 5 T cell receptor beta chains given below trace back to one sample, sequenced in a study of T cell responses to AZD1222 COVID-19 vaccine. TCRdb keeps only in-frame clones here, not all; method: immunoSEQ multiplex PCR. The sample has about 170,000 clones, less than 95% seen once; the top ten hold more than 1.3%. The starting material was peripheral blood, obtained on day 0 of AZD1222 vaccination. Receptors were obtained from an adult in good health.

The chain uses TRBV7-9 and TRBJ1-1, with D maybe TRBD1 (5 bases). The V end lost 5 bases, the J end lost 9 bases, and 19 bases lay between the germline ends. The CDR3 has 14 amino acids. The germline gives CDR1 SEHNR, CDR2 FQNEAQ (reference sequence). For the CDR3, the DNA is TGTGCCAGCAGCGGCCAGGGTACAAGCTCTAAAGCTTTCTTT. This sequence encodes CASSGQGTSSKAFF.

The rearrangement links TRBV6-5 to TRBJ1-5, with no clear D. CDR3 size: 12 residues. Germline-derived CDR1 and CDR2 are MNHEY and SVGAGI. V lost 0 bases, J lost 6 bases, and 3 bases lay in between. CDR3 sequence (DNA): TGTGCCAGCAGTTACTCATCTCAGCCCCAGCATTTT. Its translation: CASSYSSQPQHF.

A remark on this clone: At one end the junction does not follow the germline gene, possibly because of a read error. The chain combines TRBV6-2 or TRBV6-3 with TRBJ1-4; the D gene is possibly TRBD1 (5 bases). The V gene's germline CDR1 is MNHEY and CDR2 SVGEGT. CDR3 length: 11 residues. Here the CDR3 reads CASSRGSEEVF. For the CDR3, the DNA is TGTGCCAGCAGTAGGGGCTCAGAGGAAGTTTTT.

This clone was counted a few times. This chain uses TRBV28 with TRBJ1-2; no clear D. The germline CDR1 and CDR2 sequences are MDHEN and SYDVKM. The ends were cut back, 3 bases at V and 0 bases at J, with 5 bases in the middle. CDR3 length: 13 amino acids. The CDR3 sequence is CASSFDSNYGYTF. The CDR3 nucleotides read TGTGCCAGCAGTTTCGATTCTAACTATGGCTACACCTTC.

The genes are TRBV11-3 and TRBJ2-1, with TRBD2 matching 10 bases. This CDR3 comprises 14 residues. Germline CDR1 is SGHNT and CDR2 is YENEEA. The V segment lost 5 bases and the J segment 4 bases; nucleotides outside the gene matches: 2. CDR3 in amino acids: CASSSGGAYNEQFF. The CDR3 DNA is TGTGCCAGCAGCAGCGGGGGGGCTTACAATGAGCAGTTCTTC.